This T cell receptor beta chain comes out of a study of blood T cell repertoires in COVID-19. As for the study in general: From T cells, B-cell-depleted T cells, or PBMCs came the material, which was cDNA or gDNA.

Profiled with immunoSEQ multiplex PCR; TCRdb holds only in-frame clones, not every one. The data contain roughly 87,000 clones, more than 70% of them seen just once; the ten biggest clones take up about an eighth. The V end was cut by 2 bases, the J end by 4 bases, with 12 bases between. In germline, CDR1 is MNHEY, CDR2 SVGEGT. The CDR3 is 15 amino acids. Sequences were obtained from peripheral blood. The chain couples TRBV6-2 or TRBV6-3 to TRBJ1-5, with no clear D. The receptor was derived from a woman at least 80 years old with acute or convalescent COVID-19. The CDR3 spells CASSYMRARNQPQHF. The CDR3, as DNA: TGTGCCAGCAGTTACATGAGGGCCAGAAATCAGCCCCAGCATTTT.